These T cell receptor beta chains were read from a single sample in a study of T cell responses to AZD1222 COVID-19 vaccine. Data came from immunoSEQ multiplex PCR; TCRdb stores just in-frame clones and leaves some out. The table has about 80,000 clones, around 90% seen once. The specimen was peripheral blood, collected 28 days after the second AZD1222 dose. The source of these receptors is an adult who received the AZD1222 COVID-19 vaccine. CDR3s leave out the opening cysteine and the closing phenylalanine or tryptophan. Fields, in order: D gene, J gene, V gene, CDR3 protein. The D gene is left open where the match is weak.

>TRBD2|TRBJ2-2|TRBV19
ASSSGSVGGELF
>.|TRBJ1-1|TRBV30
AWNRGLDTEAF
>.|TRBJ2-2|TRBV24-1
ATSDFGHGTGELF
>.|TRBJ1-1|TRBV7-9
ASSLSGRTTEAF
>.|TRBJ1-5|TRBV19
ASTLDLYSNQPQH
>.|TRBJ2-5|TRBV7-2
ASSVWGWETQY
>TRBD2|TRBJ2-4|TRBV19
ASSLAGGGVKNIQY
>.|TRBJ2-6|TRBV28
ASSFGQGLSGANVLT
>.|TRBJ2-1|TRBV5-5
ASSSGLNYNEQF
>.|TRBJ1-1|TRBV30
AYGSGSEPEAF
>.|TRBJ1-5|TRBV6-5
ASKNREYSNQPQH
>TRBD1|TRBJ1-1|TRBV11-3
ASSTRTGEAF
>TRBD2|TRBJ2-1|TRBV4-2
ASSQELAEYNEQF
>.|TRBJ1-4|TRBV2
ASSDWAVGDEKLF
>.|TRBJ2-5|TRBV29-1
SVAGGTAEETQY
>.|TRBJ1-5|TRBV12-3/TRBV12-4
ASKRRGPQH
>.|TRBJ1-6|TRBV19
ASSIAGDGTYPLH
>TRBD1|TRBJ1-4|TRBV5-1
ASSSNRDTGGGEKLF
>TRBD1|TRBJ1-1|TRBV11-2
ASSPGTGVEAF
>TRBD2|TRBJ2-7|TRBV19
ASSIGSAGVGEQY
>.|TRBJ2-7|TRBV5-5
ASSLYFTGLGDEQY
>.|TRBJ2-7|TRBV19
ASSMRDGLYEQY
>.|TRBJ2-3|TRBV19
ASSIVVSTDTQY
>TRBD1|TRBJ2-1|TRBV29-1
SENGQGGDEQF
>.|TRBJ2-7|TRBV7-9
ASSPAWTSYEQY